Shown below are 10 T cell receptor beta chains from a single sample sequenced in a study of T cell changes during pregnancy in multiple sclerosis. Generated by immunoSEQ multiplex PCR, the TCRdb table keeps only in-frame clones and is missing some. Counted here are tens of thousands of clones, around 93% occurring once; the ten biggest clones make up over 0.8%. This sample comprised peripheral blood, obtained in the first trimester of pregnancy. Receptor source: a female donor with multiple sclerosis, enrolled in a pregnancy study.

The chain recombines TRBV7-2 with TRBJ2-3; TRBD2 matches 9 bases. The germline V gene encodes CDR1 SGHTA and CDR2 FQGNSA. Trimming removed 3 bases from V and 1 base from J; junction bases left unmatched: 5. The CDR3 runs 16 residues. Here the CDR3 reads CASSFQRGVGTDTQYF. CDR3 sequence (DNA): TGTGCCAGCAGCTTTCAGCGGGGGGTGGGCACAGATACGCAGTATTTT. Based on the CDR3 plus reference TRBV7-2 and TRBJ2-3, the full variable domain is GAGVSQSPSNKVTEKGKDVELRCDPISGHTALYWYRQSLGQGLEFLIYFQGNSAPDKSGLPSDRFSAERTGGSVSTLTIQRTQQEDSAVYLCASSFQRGVGTDTQYFGPGTRLTVL.

J is TRBJ2-3 and V is TRBV11-2; 10 bases are a match to TRBD1. Unmatched junction bases numbered 5, after V lost 2 bases and J lost 3 bases. CDR3 length: 16 residues. Germline CDR1 is SGHAT and CDR2 is FQNNGV. The chain's CDR3 is CASSLLWDRGTDTQYF. CDR3 in DNA: TGTGCCAGCAGCTTACTCTGGGACAGGGGAACAGATACGCAGTATTTT.

V usage is TRBV15 and J usage is TRBJ2-7; D not resolved. V lost 0 bases, J lost 1 base, and 10 bases lay in between. The CDR3 is made up of 15 amino acids. CDR1 and CDR2 (germline): LNHNV, YYDKDF (reference sequence). This chain's CDR3 is CATSREARTSYEQYF. CDR3 nucleotides: TGTGCCACCAGCAGAGAGGCACGAACATCCTACGAGCAGTACTTC.

J is TRBJ2-4 and V is TRBV27; no reliable D call. CDR1 is MNHEY and CDR2 is SMNVEV in the germline V gene (reference sequence). This CDR3 contains 14 residues. Trimming shortened V by 4 bases and J by 2 bases, and 9 bases separated the two germline ends. CDR3 sequence: CASSSLSTKNIQYF. CDR3 in DNA: TGTGCCAGCAGTTCGCTTAGTACCAAAAACATTCAGTACTTC.

The chain joins TRBV28 to TRBJ2-3, with TRBD2 matching 9 bases. Germline CDR1 MDHEN, CDR2 SYDVKM. The CDR3 loop spans 17 amino acids. The J segment lost 3 bases and the V segment lost 6 bases, leaving 13 bases of the junction unmatched. CDR3 in amino acids: CASRLRAGGFRTDTQYF. DNA for the CDR3: TGTGCCAGCAGGCTTAGAGCGGGAGGTTTCCGTACAGATACGCAGTATTTT.

The rearrangement links TRBV11-2 to TRBJ2-3, with unresolved D. V was clipped by 0 bases and J by 7 bases, with 8 bases between them. The CDR3 is 13 amino acids. CDR1 is SGHAT, CDR2 FQNNGV, per germline. The CDR3 is CASSLDDRNTQYF. CDR3 nucleotide sequence: TGTGCCAGCAGCTTAGATGATAGAAATACGCAGTATTTT.

CDR3 sequence: CAISEGQGIGETQYF. The CDR3, as DNA: TGTGCCATCAGTGAGGGACAGGGGATTGGAGAGACCCAGTACTTC. V and J are TRBV10-3 and TRBJ2-5; 9 nucleotides align to TRBD1. In germline, CDR1 is ENHRY, CDR2 SYGVKD. The CDR3 totals 15 residues. Unmatched junction bases numbered 5, after V lost 2 bases and J lost 4 bases.

This chain links TRBV7-2 with TRBJ2-3, with D possibly matching TRBD1 (5 bases). CDR3 length equals 15 residues. Germline V CDR1 and CDR2: SGHTA, FQGNSA. V was cut by 2 bases and J by 2 bases, with 11 bases left in between. CDR3 loop: CASSLSRAATDTQYF. The CDR3 DNA sequence: TGTGCCAGCAGCTTAAGCAGGGCGGCCACAGATACGCAGTATTTT.

This clone was recorded a few times. Written as DNA, the CDR3 is TGTGCCAGGTCCGTCTACACCGGGGAGCTGTTTTTT. Its translation is CARSVYTGELFF. This rearrangement joins TRBV2 to TRBJ2-2, with unresolved D. CDR3 length equals 12 residues. The V gene lost 9 bases and the J gene lost 3 bases, with 8 bases spanning the gap. The germline gives CDR1 SNHLY, CDR2 FYNNEI.

V gene TRBV30 combines with J gene TRBJ2-7; TRBD2 might be the D (6 bases). The germline V gene has CDR1 GTSNPN and CDR2 SVGIG (reference sequence). V was shortened by 2 bases and J by 3 bases, with 17 bases between the two germline ends. This CDR3 spans 15 amino acids. In DNA form, the CDR3 reads TGTGCCTGGAGTATAGCGGTCCTCCTCCACTACGAGCAGTACTTC. Its translation: CAWSIAVLLHYEQYF.